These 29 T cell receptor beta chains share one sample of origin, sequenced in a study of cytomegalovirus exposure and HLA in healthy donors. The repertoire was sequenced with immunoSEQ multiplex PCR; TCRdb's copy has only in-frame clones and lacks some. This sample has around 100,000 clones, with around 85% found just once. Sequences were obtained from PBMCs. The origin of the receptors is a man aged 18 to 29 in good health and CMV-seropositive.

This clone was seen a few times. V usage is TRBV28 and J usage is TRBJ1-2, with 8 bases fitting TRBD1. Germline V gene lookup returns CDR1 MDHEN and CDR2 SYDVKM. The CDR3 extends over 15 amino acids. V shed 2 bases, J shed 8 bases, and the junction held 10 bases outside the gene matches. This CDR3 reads CASSLDRTGPGGYTF. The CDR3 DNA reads TGTGCCAGCAGTTTAGACCGGACAGGGCCAGGCGGCTACACCTTC.

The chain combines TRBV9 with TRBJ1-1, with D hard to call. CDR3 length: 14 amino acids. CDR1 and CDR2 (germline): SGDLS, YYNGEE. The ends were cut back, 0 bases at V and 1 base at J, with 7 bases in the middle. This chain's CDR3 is CASSVAPGNTEAFF. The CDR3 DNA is TGTGCCAGCAGCGTAGCACCGGGGAACACTGAAGCTTTCTTT.

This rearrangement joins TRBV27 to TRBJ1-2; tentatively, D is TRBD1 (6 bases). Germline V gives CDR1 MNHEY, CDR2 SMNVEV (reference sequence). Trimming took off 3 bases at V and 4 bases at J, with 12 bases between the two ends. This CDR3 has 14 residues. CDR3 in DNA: TGTGCCAGCAGTTTCTCTGGACAGTCCTATGGCTACACCTTC. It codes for CASSFSGQSYGYTF.

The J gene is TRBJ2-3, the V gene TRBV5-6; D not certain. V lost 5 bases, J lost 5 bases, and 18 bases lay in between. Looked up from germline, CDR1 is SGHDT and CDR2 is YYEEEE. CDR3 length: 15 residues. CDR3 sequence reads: CASSFDTDFLDTQYF. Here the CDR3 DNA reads TGTGCCAGCAGTTTTGACACGGATTTTTTAGATACGCAGTATTTT.

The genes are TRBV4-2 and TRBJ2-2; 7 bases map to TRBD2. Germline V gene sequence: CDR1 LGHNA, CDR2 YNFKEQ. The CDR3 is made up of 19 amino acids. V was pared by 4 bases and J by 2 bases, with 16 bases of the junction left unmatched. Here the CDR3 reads CASSLLYVGLAANTGELFF. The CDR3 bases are TGTGCCAGCAGCCTCCTTTATGTGGGGCTAGCGGCTAACACCGGGGAGCTGTTTTTT.

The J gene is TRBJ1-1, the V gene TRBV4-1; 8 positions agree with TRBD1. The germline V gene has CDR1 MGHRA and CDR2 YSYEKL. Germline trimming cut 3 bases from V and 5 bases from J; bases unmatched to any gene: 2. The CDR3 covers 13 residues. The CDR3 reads CASSQTGATEAFF. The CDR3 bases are TGCGCCAGCAGCCAGACAGGGGCGACTGAAGCTTTCTTT.

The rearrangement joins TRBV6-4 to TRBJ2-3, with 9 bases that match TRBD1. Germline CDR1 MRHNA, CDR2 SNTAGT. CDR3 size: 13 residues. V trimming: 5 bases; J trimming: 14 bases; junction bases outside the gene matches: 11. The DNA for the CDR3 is TGTGCCAGCAGTACCACAGGGGGCGCGAGGCGGTATTTT. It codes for CASSTTGGARRYF.

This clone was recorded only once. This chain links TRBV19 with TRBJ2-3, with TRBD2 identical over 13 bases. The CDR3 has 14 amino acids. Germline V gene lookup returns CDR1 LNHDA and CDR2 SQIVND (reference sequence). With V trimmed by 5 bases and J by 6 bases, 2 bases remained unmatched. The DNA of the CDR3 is TGTGCCAGTAGTCGGACTAGCGGGAGCGATACGCAGTATTTT. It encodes CASSRTSGSDTQYF.

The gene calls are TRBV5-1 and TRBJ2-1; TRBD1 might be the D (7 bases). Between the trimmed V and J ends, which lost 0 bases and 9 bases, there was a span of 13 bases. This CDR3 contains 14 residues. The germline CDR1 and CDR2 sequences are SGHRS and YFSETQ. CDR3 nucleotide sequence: TGCGCCAGCAGCTTGGGACAGGGACTGGGTGAGCAGTTCTTC. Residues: CASSLGQGLGEQFF.

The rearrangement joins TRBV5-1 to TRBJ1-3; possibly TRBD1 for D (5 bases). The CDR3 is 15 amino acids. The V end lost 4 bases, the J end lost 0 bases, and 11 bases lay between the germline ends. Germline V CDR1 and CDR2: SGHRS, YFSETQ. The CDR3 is CASSQQGFSGNTIYF. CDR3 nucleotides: TGCGCCAGCAGCCAGCAGGGTTTCTCTGGAAACACCATATATTTT.

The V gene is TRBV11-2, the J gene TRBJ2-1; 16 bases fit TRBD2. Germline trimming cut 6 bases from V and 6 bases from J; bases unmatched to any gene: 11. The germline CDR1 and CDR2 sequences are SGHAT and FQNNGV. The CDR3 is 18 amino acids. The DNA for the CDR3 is TGTGCCAGCAGGCCGGGACTAGCGGGAGGGCCAGGTGCCAATGAGCAGTTCTTC. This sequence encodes CASRPGLAGGPGANEQFF.

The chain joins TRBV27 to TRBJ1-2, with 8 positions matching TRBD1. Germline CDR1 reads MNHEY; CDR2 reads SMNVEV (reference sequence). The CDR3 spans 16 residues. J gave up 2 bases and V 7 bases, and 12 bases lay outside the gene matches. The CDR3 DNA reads TGTGCCAGCACTAAACAGGGGGGCCGGGCGAACTATGGCTACACCTTC. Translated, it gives CASTKQGGRANYGYTF.

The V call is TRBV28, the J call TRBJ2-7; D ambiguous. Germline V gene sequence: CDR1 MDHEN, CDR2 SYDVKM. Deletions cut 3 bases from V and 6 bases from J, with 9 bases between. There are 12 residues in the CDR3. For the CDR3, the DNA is TGTGCCAGCAGTTTGTCGCGAGGCGAGCAGTACGTC. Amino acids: CASSLSRGEQYV.

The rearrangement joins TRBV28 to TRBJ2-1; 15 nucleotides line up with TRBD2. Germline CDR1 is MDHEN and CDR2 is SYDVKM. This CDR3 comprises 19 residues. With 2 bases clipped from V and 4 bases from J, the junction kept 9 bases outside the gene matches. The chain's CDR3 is CASSLGPPGTSGRYNEQFF. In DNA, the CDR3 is TGTGCCAGCAGTTTAGGCCCCCCTGGGACTAGCGGGAGGTACAATGAGCAGTTCTTC.

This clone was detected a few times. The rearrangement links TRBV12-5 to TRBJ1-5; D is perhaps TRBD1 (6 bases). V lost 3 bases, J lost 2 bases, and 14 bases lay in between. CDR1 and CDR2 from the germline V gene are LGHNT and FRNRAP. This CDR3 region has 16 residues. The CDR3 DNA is TGTGCTAGTGGTTTCGCCCAGGGGCTTGGCAATCAGCCCCAGCATTTT. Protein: CASGFAQGLGNQPQHF.

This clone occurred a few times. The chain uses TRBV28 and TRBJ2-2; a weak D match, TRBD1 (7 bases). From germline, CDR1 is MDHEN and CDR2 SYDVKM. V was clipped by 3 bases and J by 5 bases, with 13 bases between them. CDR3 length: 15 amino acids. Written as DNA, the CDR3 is TGTGCCAGCAGTTTGCAGGGGGGAACAACCGGGGAGCTGTTTTTT. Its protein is CASSLQGGTTGELFF.

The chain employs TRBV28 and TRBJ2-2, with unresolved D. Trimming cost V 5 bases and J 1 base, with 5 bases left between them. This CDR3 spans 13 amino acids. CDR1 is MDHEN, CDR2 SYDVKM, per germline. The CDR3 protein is CASSPGNTGELFF. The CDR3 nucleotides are TGTGCCAGCAGTCCGGGGAACACCGGGGAGCTGTTTTTT.

CDR3 region: CASSVVWTGSDYTF. The CDR3 coding sequence is TGTGCCAGCAGCGTTGTTTGGACAGGGTCGGACTACACCTTC. This chain connects TRBV9 to TRBJ1-2, with TRBD1 matching 8 bases. Losses at the gene ends were 2 bases for V and 10 bases for J; bases not matched to a gene: 10. The CDR3 covers 14 residues. From germline, CDR1 is SGDLS and CDR2 YYNGEE. Full variable domain (outside the CDR3, taken from reference TRBV9 and TRBJ1-2): DSGVTQTPKHLITATGQRVTLRCSPRSGDLSVYWYQQSLDQGLQFLIQYYNGEERAKGNILERFSAQQFPDLHSELNLSSLELGDSALYFCASSVVWTGSDYTFGSGTRLTVV.

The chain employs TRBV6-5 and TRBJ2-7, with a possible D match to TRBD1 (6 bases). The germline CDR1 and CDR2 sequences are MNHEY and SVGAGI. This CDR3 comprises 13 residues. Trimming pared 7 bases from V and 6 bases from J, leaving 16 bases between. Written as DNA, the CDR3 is TGTGCCAGCAACCCCGTTAGGGGGTCCGAGCAGTACTTC. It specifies CASNPVRGSEQYF.

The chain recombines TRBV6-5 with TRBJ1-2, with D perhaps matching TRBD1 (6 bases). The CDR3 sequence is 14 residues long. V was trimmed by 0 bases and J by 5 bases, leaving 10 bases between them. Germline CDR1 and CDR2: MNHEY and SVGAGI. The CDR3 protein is CASSYSRGAYGYTF. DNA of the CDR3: TGTGCCAGCAGTTACTCCCGGGGGGCGTATGGCTACACCTTC.

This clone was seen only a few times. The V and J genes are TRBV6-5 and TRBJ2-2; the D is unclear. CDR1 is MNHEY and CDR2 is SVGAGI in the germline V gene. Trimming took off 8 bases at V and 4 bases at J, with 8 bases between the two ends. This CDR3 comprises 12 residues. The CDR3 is CASSESTGELFF. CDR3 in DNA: TGTGCCAGCTCGGAGAGCACCGGGGAGCTGTTTTTT.

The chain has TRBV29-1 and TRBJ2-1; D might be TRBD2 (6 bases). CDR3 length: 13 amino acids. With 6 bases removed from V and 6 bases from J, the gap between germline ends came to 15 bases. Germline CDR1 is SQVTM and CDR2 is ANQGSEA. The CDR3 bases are TGCAGCGTGCTGTCTGGAGGGTTCAATGAGCAGTTCTTC. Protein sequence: CSVLSGGFNEQFF.

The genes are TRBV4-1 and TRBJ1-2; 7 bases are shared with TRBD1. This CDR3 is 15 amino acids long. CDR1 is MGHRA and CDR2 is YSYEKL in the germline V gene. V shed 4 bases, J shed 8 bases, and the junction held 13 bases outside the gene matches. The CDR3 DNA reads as TGCGCCAGCAGCCGGGACGGACAGGCCCTTAAGGGCTACACCTTC. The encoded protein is CASSRDGQALKGYTF.

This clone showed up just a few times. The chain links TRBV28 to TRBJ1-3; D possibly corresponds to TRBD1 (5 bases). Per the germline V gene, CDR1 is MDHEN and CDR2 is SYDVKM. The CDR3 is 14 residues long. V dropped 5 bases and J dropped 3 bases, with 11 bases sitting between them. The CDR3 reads CASSQGNSGNTIYF. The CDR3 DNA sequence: TGTGCCAGCAGTCAGGGAAACAGTGGAAACACCATATATTTT.

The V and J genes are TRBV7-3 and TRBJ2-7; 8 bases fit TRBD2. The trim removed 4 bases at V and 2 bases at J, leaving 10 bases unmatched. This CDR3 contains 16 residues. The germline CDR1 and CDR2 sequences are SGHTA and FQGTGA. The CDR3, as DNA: TGTGCCAGCAGCTGGCCCGGGCGGGAGGCCCCCTACGAGCAGTACTTC. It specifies CASSWPGREAPYEQYF.

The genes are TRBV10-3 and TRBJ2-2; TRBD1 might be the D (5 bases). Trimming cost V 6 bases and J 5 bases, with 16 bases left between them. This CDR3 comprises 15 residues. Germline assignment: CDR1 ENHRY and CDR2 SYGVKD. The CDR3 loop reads CAIRDPDQGTGELFF. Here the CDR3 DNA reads TGTGCCATCAGGGATCCGGATCAGGGAACCGGGGAGCTGTTTTTT.

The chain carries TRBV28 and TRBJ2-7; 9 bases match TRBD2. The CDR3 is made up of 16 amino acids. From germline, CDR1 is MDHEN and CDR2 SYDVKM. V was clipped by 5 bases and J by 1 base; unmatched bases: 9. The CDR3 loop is CASSGVGSGRSYEQYF. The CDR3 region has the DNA TGTGCCAGCAGTGGGGTTGGGAGCGGGAGGTCCTACGAGCAGTACTTC.

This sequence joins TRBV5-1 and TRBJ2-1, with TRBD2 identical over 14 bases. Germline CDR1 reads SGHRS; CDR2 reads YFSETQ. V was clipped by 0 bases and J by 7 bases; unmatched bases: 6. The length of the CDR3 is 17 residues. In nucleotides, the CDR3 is TGCGCCAGCAGCTTGGGACTAGCGGGAGGGCCTCGGAATGAGCAGTTCTTC. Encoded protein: CASSLGLAGGPRNEQFF.

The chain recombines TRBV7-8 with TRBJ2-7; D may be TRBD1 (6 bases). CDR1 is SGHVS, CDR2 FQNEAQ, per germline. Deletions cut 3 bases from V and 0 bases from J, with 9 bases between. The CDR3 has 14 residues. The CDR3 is CASSFRDISYEQYF. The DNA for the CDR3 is TGTGCCAGCAGCTTCCGGGACATCTCCTACGAGCAGTACTTC.